The 19 T cell receptor beta chains in this list originate from one sample, sequenced in a study of cytomegalovirus exposure and HLA in healthy donors. Primers for the PCR totalled 60 Vbeta and 13 Jbeta. Produced via immunoSEQ multiplex PCR; TCRdb's table is partial and in-frame only. The repertoire has 200,000 or so clones, just under 80% of them found once; the top ten carry around 6%. The sample taken for sequencing was PBMCs. Receptors were obtained from a woman aged 25 to 45 in good health and CMV-seropositive.

This rearrangement joins TRBV27 to TRBJ1-5; D is possibly TRBD1 (6 bases). Germline V lookup: CDR1 MNHEY, CDR2 SMNVEV (reference sequence). With 1 base removed from V and 5 bases from J, the gap between germline ends came to 9 bases. This CDR3 has 14 amino acids. CDR3 DNA: TGTGCCAGCAGTTTATTGGCAGGGGATCAGCCCCAGCATTTT. This sequence encodes CASSLLAGDQPQHF.

V usage is TRBV4-3 and J usage is TRBJ2-6, with a possible D match to TRBD2 (6 bases). Germline CDR1 reads LGHNA; CDR2 reads YSLEER. Trimming took off 0 bases at V and 0 bases at J, with 6 bases between the two ends. The CDR3 is made up of 16 amino acids. CDR3 nucleotide sequence: TGCGCCAGCAGCCAAGACGGGAGCTCTGGGGCCAACGTCCTGACTTTC. Translated: CASSQDGSSGANVLTF.

This chain joins TRBV6-4 and TRBJ2-1; a weak D match, TRBD2 (6 bases). V was shortened by 3 bases and J by 10 bases, with 13 bases between the two germline ends. CDR1 is MRHNA, CDR2 SNTAGT, per germline. This CDR3 has 13 amino acids. CDR3 coding DNA: TGTGCCAGCAGTGAGGAGGGTTGGAGCGAGCAGTTCTTC. It encodes CASSEEGWSEQFF.

This chain joins TRBV29-1 and TRBJ2-2; D is possibly TRBD2 (6 bases). V was clipped by 7 bases and J by 0 bases, with 9 bases between them. The V gene's germline CDR1 is SQVTM and CDR2 ANQGSEA. The CDR3 is 13 residues long. This chain's CDR3 is CSARDSNTGELFF. CDR3 nucleotides: TGCAGCGCTCGGGACTCGAACACCGGGGAGCTGTTTTTT.

The chain combines TRBV27 with TRBJ2-1, with 7 positions matching TRBD1. CDR3 length: 17 amino acids. Germline V gene data show CDR1 as MNHEY and CDR2 as SMNVEV (reference sequence). V shed 5 bases, J shed 0 bases, and the junction held 10 bases outside the gene matches. CDR3 residues: CASSRDSRRSSYNEQFF. CDR3 coding DNA: TGTGCCAGCAGTCGGGACAGTAGACGAAGCTCCTACAATGAGCAGTTCTTC.

The chain couples TRBV7-2 to TRBJ1-3; TRBD1 might be the D (5 bases). The germline CDR1 and CDR2 sequences are SGHTA and FQGNSA. CDR3 size: 17 residues. V was trimmed by 2 bases and J by 0 bases, leaving 14 bases between them. The CDR3 here is CASSLYTGSFSGNTIYF. The CDR3 DNA is TGTGCCAGCAGCTTATACACAGGATCGTTCTCTGGAAACACCATATATTTT.

The chain is built from TRBV6-1 and TRBJ2-5; 7 bases match TRBD1. The CDR3 covers 14 residues. Germline V gives CDR1 MNHNS, CDR2 SASEGT. V gave up 4 bases and J gave up 1 base; unmatched junction bases: 3. The CDR3 sequence: CASSAGQSQETQYF. Here the CDR3 DNA reads TGTGCCAGCAGTGCGGGACAGAGCCAAGAGACCCAGTACTTC.

V and J are TRBV28 and TRBJ1-3; maybe TRBD1 (6 bases). The CDR3 runs 15 residues. The germline V gene encodes CDR1 MDHEN and CDR2 SYDVKM. The germline V and J ends were trimmed by 7 bases and 2 bases, with 15 bases remaining between them. CDR3 coding DNA: TGTGCCAGCATCGATCAGGGGAAAGCTGGAAACACCATATATTTT. The encoded protein is CASIDQGKAGNTIYF.

The rearrangement links TRBV28 to TRBJ1-2; a weak D match, TRBD1 (5 bases). This CDR3 has 13 residues. Looked up from germline, CDR1 is MDHEN and CDR2 is SYDVKM. Trimming stripped 6 bases from V and 4 bases from J, with 12 bases between. CDR3 sequence (DNA): TGTGCCAGCAGCCTCGGGGGGTCCTATGGCTACACCTTC. As protein: CASSLGGSYGYTF.

This clone was seen only a few times. The sample holds other DNA sequences that translate to the same CDR3. The chain combines TRBV7-9 with TRBJ1-2; possibly TRBD1 for D (6 bases). CDR1 SEHNR and CDR2 FQNEAQ come from the germline V gene (reference sequence). V gave up 1 base and J gave up 4 bases, with 7 bases separating them. The length of the CDR3 is 13 residues. The CDR3 bases are TGTGCCAGCAGCTTAGACAGGGCCTATGGCTACACCTTC. Translated: CASSLDRAYGYTF.

The chain recombines TRBV5-1 with TRBJ2-1, with 13 bases identical to TRBD2. The CDR3 loop spans 17 amino acids. The V and J ends lost 2 bases and 6 bases, in that order; junction bases with no gene match: 8. CDR1 SGHRS and CDR2 YFSETQ come from the germline V gene. This CDR3 is CASSFTSGRALSNEQFF. The CDR3 nucleotides read TGCGCCAGCAGCTTTACTAGCGGGAGGGCCTTATCCAATGAGCAGTTCTTC.

The chain joins TRBV14 to TRBJ1-4; possible D gene TRBD1, 6 bases. The CDR3 contains 16 residues. The germline V gene encodes CDR1 SGHDN and CDR2 FVKESK. Trimming removed 2 bases from V and 7 bases from J, with 17 bases in between. CDR3 coding DNA: TGTGCCAGCAGCCAATCCTGGACAGAGCGTGGTGAAAAACTGTTTTTT. This codes for CASSQSWTERGEKLFF.

This clone was detected once. The J gene is TRBJ1-4, the V gene TRBV7-3; D is ambiguous. This CDR3 has 11 residues. CDR1 and CDR2 from the germline V gene are SGHTA and FQGTGA. The V end lost 10 bases, the J end lost 8 bases, and 11 bases lay between the germline ends. The CDR3, as DNA: TGTGCCAATCCGTGTATGGAAAAACTGTTTTTT. It yields the protein CANPCMEKLFF. Drawing the rest from reference TRBV7-3 and TRBJ1-4, the complete variable domain is GAGVSQTPSNKVTEKGKYVELRCDPISGHTALYWYRQSLGQGPEFLIYFQGTGAADDSGLPNDRFFAVRPEGSVSTLKIQRTERGDSAVYLCANPCMEKLFFGSGTQLSVL.

The chain carries TRBV19 and TRBJ1-5; possibly TRBD1 for D (6 bases). Germline-derived CDR1 and CDR2 are LNHDA and SQIVND (reference sequence). There are 15 residues in the CDR3. V lost 7 bases to trimming and J lost 7 bases, with 20 bases between them. In DNA form, the CDR3 reads TGTGCCAGTACCCCCTCGGGCAGGGGCGGGCAGCCCCAGCATTTT. Amino acid sequence: CASTPSGRGGQPQHF.

The V and J genes are TRBV2 and TRBJ2-7; TRBD2 is a possible D gene (5 bases). V was trimmed by 2 bases and J by 0 bases, leaving 8 bases between them. CDR1 SNHLY and CDR2 FYNNEI come from the germline V gene. The CDR3 is 14 amino acids. This chain's CDR3 is CASSEPAGSYEQYF. CDR3 nucleotide sequence: TGTGCCAGCAGTGAACCCGCGGGCTCCTACGAGCAGTACTTC. Full variable domain (remainder filled in from reference TRBV2 and TRBJ2-7): EPEVTQTPSHQVTQMGQEVILRCVPISNHLYFYWYRQILGQKVEFLVSFYNNEISEKSEIFDDQFSVERPDGSNFTLKIRSTKLEDSAMYFCASSEPAGSYEQYFGPGTRLTVT.

The chain couples TRBV5-1 to TRBJ2-5; possible D gene TRBD2, 6 bases. Per the germline V gene, CDR1 is SGHRS and CDR2 is YFSETQ. The CDR3 totals 13 residues. V lost 5 bases to trimming and J lost 5 bases, with 13 bases between them. The CDR3 here is CASSFLGRETQYF. CDR3 DNA: TGCGCCAGCAGTTTCCTGGGGAGGGAGACCCAGTACTTC.

DNA of the CDR3: TGTGCCAGCAGAATCAGCAGGGGGTTGGGCACTGAAGCTTTCTTT. Its translation is CASRISRGLGTEAFF. The rearrangement links TRBV25-1 to TRBJ1-1, with 7 bases matching TRBD1. The CDR3 spans 15 residues. Germline V lookup: CDR1 MGHDK, CDR2 SYGVNS. The V and J ends lost 6 bases and 4 bases, in that order; junction bases with no gene match: 11.

This sequence joins TRBV4-3 and TRBJ2-5; TRBD2 matches 10 bases. The CDR3 totals 16 residues. The V gene end was trimmed by 2 bases and the J gene end by 2 bases; junction bases not matched to a gene: 5. CDR1 and CDR2 from the germline V gene are LGHNA and YSLEER. The CDR3 is CASSQSTSGEQETQYF. The CDR3 DNA follows: TGCGCCAGCAGCCAAAGTACTAGCGGGGAACAAGAGACCCAGTACTTC.

The rearrangement joins TRBV7-9 to TRBJ2-7; a possible D gene is TRBD1 (6 bases). CDR1 and CDR2 (germline): SEHNR, FQNEAQ (reference sequence). V gave up 3 bases and J gave up 2 bases, with 11 bases separating them. This CDR3 has 14 residues. The CDR3 coding sequence is TGTGCCAGCAGCTTTTCCGGGACACCCTACGAGCAGTACTTC. This sequence encodes CASSFSGTPYEQYF.